This T cell receptor beta chain was recorded in a study of T cells after yellow fever vaccination. Regarding the study as a whole: Post-booster repertoires contained most primary-vaccination clones again (almost 97% CD4, approximately 88% CD8). Clonotype sharing between CD4 and CD8 compartments was small. Compared with primary, the secondary response was weaker and peaked at day 5, not 15.

V was shortened by 2 bases and J by 10 bases, with 14 bases between the two germline ends. Germline V gene data show CDR1 as LGHNA and CDR2 as YNFKEQ. The CDR3 is made up of 13 amino acids. For this clonotype: Its cognate antigen is unknown.

TCR cDNA was made by 5'RACE template switching, adding a universal primer site and UMIs. Via MiXCR, TCRdb re-called the 5' RACE reads, giving one row per CDR3 protein. The sample has 300,000 to 400,000 distinct CDR3 sequences, around 6.4% seen once. This TCR was sampled from a man aged 30 to 45 who received the YFV17D yellow fever vaccine. Sequenced material: PBMCs, taken 5 days after the yellow fever booster vaccination. The rearrangement joins TRBV4-2 to TRBJ1-2; a possible D gene is TRBD1 (6 bases). The CDR3 coding sequence is TGTGCCAGCAGCCAAAGGGGGGAGACCTTCTACACCTTC. Its protein is CASSQRGETFYTF.